The rows below give T cell receptor beta chains drawn from one sample of a study of blood T cell repertoires in COVID-19. TCRdb keeps only in-frame clones here, not all; method: immunoSEQ multiplex PCR. The table includes about 87,000 clones, around 81% detected once. The specimen was peripheral blood. The receptor set was obtained from a woman aged 65 to 85 with acute or convalescent COVID-19. CDR3s include the opening cysteine and the closing phenylalanine or tryptophan. Fields, in order: D gene, J gene, V gene, clone size, CDR3 DNA, CDR3 protein. D genes are given only for firm matches. Size values are once, few and many counts, or a class for expanded clones, and some rows have none.

NA | TRBJ1-5 | TRBV21-1 | NA | TGTGCCAGCAGCAAAGCATCCGGGGGGGGGCGCAATCAGCCCCAGCATTTT | CASSKASGGGRNQPQHF
TRBD2 | TRBJ2-7 | TRBV9 | NA | TGTGCCAGCAGCGCAGGGGGGACTAGCGACTACGAGCAGTACTTC | CASSAGGTSDYEQYF
TRBD1 | TRBJ1-2 | TRBV2 | NA | TGTGCCAGCAGTGAGCTCCGACAGGGGTTGAATGGCTACACCTTC | CASSELRQGLNGYTF
NA | TRBJ1-6 | TRBV6-5 | NA | TGTGCCAGCATGGTTAGCTCCTATAATTCACCCCTCCACTTT | CASMVSSYNSPLHF
NA | TRBJ1-1 | TRBV2 | NA | TGTGCCAGCACCCTAGAGTGGTCAGCGGAAGCTTTCTTT | CASTLEWSAEAFF
NA | TRBJ1-6 | TRBV4-1 | NA | TGCGCCAGCAGCCAAGTGGGGCCGGCGGCTTCACCCCTCCACTTT | CASSQVGPAASPLHF
NA | TRBJ1-2 | TRBV30 | NA | TGTGCCTGGAGGGCGGGGAGCTGGGGCGGCTACACCTTC | CAWRAGSWGGYTF
NA | TRBJ2-5 | TRBV5-4 | once | TGTGCCAGCAGCTTTGACAGGAGCCAAGAGACCCAGTACTTC | CASSFDRSQETQYF
NA | TRBJ1-1 | TRBV5-1 | NA | TGCGCCAGCGCCCACTCCATGAACACTGAAGCTTTCTTT | CASAHSMNTEAFF
NA | TRBJ2-1 | TRBV6-4 | NA | TGTGCCAGCAGGGGCGGGCCCTTTTATGAGCAGTTCTTC | CASRGGPFYEQFF
NA | TRBJ1-1 | TRBV2 | NA | TGTGCCAGCAGTGAGCAAGAAGTGACACCAGCTTTCTTT | CASSEQEVTPAFF
NA | TRBJ2-5 | TRBV7-7 | NA | TGTGCTAGCAGCTTAGCCAGGGAAGGGGAGACCCAGTACTTC | CASSLAREGETQYF